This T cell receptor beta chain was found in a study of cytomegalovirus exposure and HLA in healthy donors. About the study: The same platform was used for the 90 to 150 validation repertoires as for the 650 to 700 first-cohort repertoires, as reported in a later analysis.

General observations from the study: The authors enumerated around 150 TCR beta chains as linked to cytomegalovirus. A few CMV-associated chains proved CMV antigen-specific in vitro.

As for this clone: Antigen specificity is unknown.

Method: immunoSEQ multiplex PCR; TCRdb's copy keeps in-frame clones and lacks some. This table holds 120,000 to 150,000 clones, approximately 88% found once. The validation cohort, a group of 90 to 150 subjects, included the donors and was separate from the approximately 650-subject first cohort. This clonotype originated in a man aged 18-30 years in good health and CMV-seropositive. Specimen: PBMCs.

The CDR3 loop reads CASSQAGGAIAEAFF. In nucleotides, the CDR3 is TGTGCCAGCAGCCAAGCAGGAGGGGCTATCGCTGAAGCTTTCTTT. V is TRBV4-2 and J is TRBJ1-1; TRBD1 might be the D (5 bases). This CDR3 comprises 15 residues. From germline, CDR1 is LGHNA and CDR2 YNFKEQ. With 1 base removed from V and 6 bases from J, the gap between germline ends came to 15 bases.